Detailed here is one T cell receptor beta chain. The sample originates from a study of cytomegalovirus exposure and HLA in healthy donors. The primer mix had 60 Vbeta and 13 Jbeta primers. Clones were sequenced by immunoSEQ multiplex PCR, and TCRdb holds only the in-frame ones, with some missing. The table shows roughly 200,000 clones, with 65% to 80% occurring only once. Trimming left V 4 bases short and J 4 bases short, with 15 bases between. Germline CDR1 is SGHDT and CDR2 is YYEEEE. This CDR3 is 15 amino acids long. J is TRBJ1-3 and V is TRBV5-6; the D gene is possibly TRBD1 (6 bases). The sequenced sample was PBMCs. The source of this sequence is a woman aged 35 to 49 in good health and CMV-seronegative. The CDR3: CASSPGRGIGNTIYF. The DNA for the CDR3 is TGTGCCAGCAGCCCAGGCAGGGGAATCGGAAACACCATATATTTT.